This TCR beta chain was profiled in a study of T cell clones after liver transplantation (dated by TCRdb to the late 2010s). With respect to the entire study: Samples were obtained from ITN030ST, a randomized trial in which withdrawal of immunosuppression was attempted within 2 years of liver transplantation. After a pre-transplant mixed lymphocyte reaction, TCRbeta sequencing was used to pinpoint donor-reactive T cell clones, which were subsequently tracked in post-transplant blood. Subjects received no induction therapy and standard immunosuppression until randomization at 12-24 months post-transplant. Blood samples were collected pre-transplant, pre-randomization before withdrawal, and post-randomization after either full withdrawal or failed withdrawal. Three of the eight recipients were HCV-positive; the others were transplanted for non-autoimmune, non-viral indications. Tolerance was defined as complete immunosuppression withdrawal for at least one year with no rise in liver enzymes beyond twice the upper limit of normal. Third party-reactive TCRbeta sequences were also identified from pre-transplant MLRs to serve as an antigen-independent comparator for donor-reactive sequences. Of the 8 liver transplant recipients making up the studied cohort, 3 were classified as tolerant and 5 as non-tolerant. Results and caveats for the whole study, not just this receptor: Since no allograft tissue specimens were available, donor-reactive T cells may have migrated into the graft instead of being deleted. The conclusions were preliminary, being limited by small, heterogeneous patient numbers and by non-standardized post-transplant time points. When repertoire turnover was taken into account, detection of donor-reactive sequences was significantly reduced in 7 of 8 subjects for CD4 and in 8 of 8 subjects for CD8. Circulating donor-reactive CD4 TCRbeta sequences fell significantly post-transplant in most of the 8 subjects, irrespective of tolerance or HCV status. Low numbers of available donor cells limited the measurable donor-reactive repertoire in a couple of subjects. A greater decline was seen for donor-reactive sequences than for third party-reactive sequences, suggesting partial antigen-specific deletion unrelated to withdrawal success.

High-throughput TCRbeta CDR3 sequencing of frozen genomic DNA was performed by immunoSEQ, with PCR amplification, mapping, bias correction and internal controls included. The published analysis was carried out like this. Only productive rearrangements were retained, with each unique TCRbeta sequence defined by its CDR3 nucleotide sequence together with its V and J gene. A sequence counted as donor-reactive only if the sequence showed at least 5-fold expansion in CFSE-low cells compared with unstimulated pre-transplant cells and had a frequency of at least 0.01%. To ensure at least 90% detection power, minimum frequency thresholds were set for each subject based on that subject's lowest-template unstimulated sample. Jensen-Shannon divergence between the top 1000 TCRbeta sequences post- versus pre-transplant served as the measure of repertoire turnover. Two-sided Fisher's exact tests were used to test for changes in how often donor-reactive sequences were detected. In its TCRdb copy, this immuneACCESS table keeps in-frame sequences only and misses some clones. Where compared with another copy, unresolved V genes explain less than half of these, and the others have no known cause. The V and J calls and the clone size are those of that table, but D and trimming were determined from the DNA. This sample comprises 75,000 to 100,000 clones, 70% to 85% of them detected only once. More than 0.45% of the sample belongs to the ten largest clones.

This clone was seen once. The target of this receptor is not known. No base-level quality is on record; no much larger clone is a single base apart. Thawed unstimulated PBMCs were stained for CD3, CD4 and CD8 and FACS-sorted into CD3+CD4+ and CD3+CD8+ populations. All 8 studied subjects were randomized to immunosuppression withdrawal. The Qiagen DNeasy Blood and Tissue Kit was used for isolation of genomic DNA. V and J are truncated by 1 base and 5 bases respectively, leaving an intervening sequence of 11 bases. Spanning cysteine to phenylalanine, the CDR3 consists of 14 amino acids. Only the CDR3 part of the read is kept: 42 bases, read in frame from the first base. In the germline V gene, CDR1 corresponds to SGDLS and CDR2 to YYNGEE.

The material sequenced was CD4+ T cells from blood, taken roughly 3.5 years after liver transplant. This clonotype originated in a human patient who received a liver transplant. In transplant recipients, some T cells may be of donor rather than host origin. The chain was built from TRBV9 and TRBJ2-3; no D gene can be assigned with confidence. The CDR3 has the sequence CASSVRPFLDTQYF. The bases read TGTGCCAGCAGCGTAAGACCCTTCCTAGATACGCAGTATTTT.